Sequencing of this T cell receptor beta chain was carried out in a study of CD8+ T cells in alopecia areata (dated by TCRdb to between 2018 and 2020). Concerning the study at large: Treated patients were enrolled in an open-label pilot trial of oral tofacitinib, 5 to 10 mg twice daily, for moderate-to-severe alopecia areata. Patients received tofacitinib for 6 to 18 months and were then followed off drug for 6 months to check for delayed response and recurrence. For the treated patients, the SALT score, which quantifies what percentage of scalp surface area is affected, served as the measure of disease severity. To study T cell clonal expansion in alopecia areata, the researchers applied high-throughput TCRbeta sequencing to both the C3H/HeJ mouse model and human patients. Human TCRbeta sequencing covered scalp tissue and sorted CD4+ and CD8+ peripheral blood T cells from patchy and totalis/universalis alopecia areata patients and healthy controls. Biopsies were taken from tofacitinib-treated patients at baseline and again at 4 and 24 weeks into treatment, and several of those patients also had a later scalp biopsy. Scalp clonality was compared among normal scalp (n=4), patchy alopecia areata scalp (n=8), and alopecia totalis/universalis scalp (n=8). RNA was obtained with the PAXgene miRNA kit for fixed scalp, the miRNeasy kit for PBMCs, and the RNeasy kit for mouse skin. immunoSEQ multiplex PCR using 35 Vbeta forward primers and 13 Jbeta reverse primers was used to amplify TCRbeta CDR3 regions.

CDR1 is given as MNHEY and CDR2 as SVGAGI, both from the germline V gene. Including cysteine and phenylalanine, the CDR3 has 14 amino acids. The DNA shown is the 42-base CDR3, in frame from base 1. V sheds 7 bases and J sheds 5 bases, leaving 14 bases between their ends. With respect to this clone: Its antigen is still unknown. No base quality information exists; no much larger clone differs at one position.

Interpreted using the paper, the treatment or condition label stands for: oral pan-JAK inhibitor, 5-10 mg twice daily. From alopecia areata patients, peripheral blood was collected along with lesional scalp punch biopsies. PBMCs were isolated by density centrifugation and stained for CD3, CD4 and CD8, and CD4+ and CD8+ T cells were sorted on a FACSAria. What the research found in general, with its limitations: With tofacitinib, both scalp clonality and the number of expanded CD8+ clones among the top 100 scalp clones went down significantly. Because the treated cohort was small and included a single nonresponder, larger studies are needed to assess links between baseline CD8+ expansion and response. Shared TCR sequences between patients were less evident than in mice, which may be partly attributable to HLA diversity in the patient population. Compared with normal scalp, lesional scalp, particularly in alopecia totalis/universalis, had higher clonality and more expanded CD8+ clones, which suggests antigenic drive. Resident alphabeta T cells in normal human skin are also sequenced, complicating scalp TCR repertoire analysis, unlike mouse skin dominated by gammadelta T cells. During tofacitinib treatment, many expanded lesional clones remained in scalp and blood, and this persistence may partly explain relapse after treatment is stopped.

The receptor library was made with the immunoSEQ multiplex PCR assay. RNA was extracted from all samples and reverse transcribed into cDNA as template for TCR sequencing. SuperScript III was used to make first-strand cDNA, primed with a 2:1 mix of oligo-dT and random hexamers. A synthetic immune receptor repertoire was used to assess amplification bias, and residual bias was removed computationally. Processing in the source paper ran as follows. Raw reads were preprocessed to remove errors, and CDR3 was defined according to IMGT conventions as the region from the conserved cysteine to phenylalanine. Clonality was computed by normalizing Shannon entropy by log2 of the number of productive unique TCRs and subtracting the result from 1. CD4 or CD8 identity of scalp clones was inferred by cross-referencing scalp TCRbeta sequences with sorted blood CD4 and CD8 repertoires. TCRdb holds this immuneACCESS table with in-frame rearrangements only. Some clones are missing; in checked studies, unresolved V genes explain under half, and the rest has no known cause. The DNA was the basis for D and trimming; V, J and clone size are from that table. The sample table holds approximately 220,000 clones, of which around two fifths were seen once. Jointly, the top ten make up about 0.48% of the sample.

The source was CD4+ T cells sorted from blood, collected between weeks 30 and 35, from a patient treated with tofacitinib. This clonotype was obtained from a human donor with alopecia areata. The chain is assembled from TRBV6-5 and TRBJ2-2; the D gene is not confidently resolved. The DNA reads as follows: TGTGCCAGCACCCCTTTCTCGGTAACCGGGGAGCTGTTTTTT. It is translated as CASTPFSVTGELFF.